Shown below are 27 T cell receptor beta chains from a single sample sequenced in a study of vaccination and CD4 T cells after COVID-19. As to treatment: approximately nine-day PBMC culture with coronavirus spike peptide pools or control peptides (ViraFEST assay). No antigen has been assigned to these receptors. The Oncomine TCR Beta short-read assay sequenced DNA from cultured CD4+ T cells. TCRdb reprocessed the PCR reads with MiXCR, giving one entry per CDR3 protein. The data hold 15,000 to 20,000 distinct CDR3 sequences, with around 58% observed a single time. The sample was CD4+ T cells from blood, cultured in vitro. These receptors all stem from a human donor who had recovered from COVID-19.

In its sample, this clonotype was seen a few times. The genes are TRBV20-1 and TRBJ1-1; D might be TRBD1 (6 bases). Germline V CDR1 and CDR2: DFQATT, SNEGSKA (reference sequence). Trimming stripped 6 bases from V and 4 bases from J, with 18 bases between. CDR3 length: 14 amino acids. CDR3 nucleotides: TGCAGTGCCCGTCGCGGGGCCAGGGGCACTGAAGCTTTCTTT. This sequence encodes CSARRGARGTEAFF.

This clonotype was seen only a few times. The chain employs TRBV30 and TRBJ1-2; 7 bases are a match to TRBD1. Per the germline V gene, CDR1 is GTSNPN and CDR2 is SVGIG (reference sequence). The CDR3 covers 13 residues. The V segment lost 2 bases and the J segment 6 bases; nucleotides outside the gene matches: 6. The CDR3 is CAWSLGQLHGYTF. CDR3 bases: TGTGCCTGGAGTCTGGGACAGCTGCATGGCTACACCTTC.

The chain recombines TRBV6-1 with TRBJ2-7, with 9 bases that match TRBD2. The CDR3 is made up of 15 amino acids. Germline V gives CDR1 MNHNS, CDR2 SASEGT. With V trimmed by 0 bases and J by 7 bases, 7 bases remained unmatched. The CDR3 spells CASSEAGGRAGEQYF. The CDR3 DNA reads TGTGCCAGCAGTGAAGCTGGCGGGAGGGCAGGGGAGCAGTACTTC.

The CDR3 protein is CSARVSGFAEAFF. The CDR3 DNA reads as TGCAGTGCTAGAGTTTCGGGATTTGCTGAAGCTTTCTTT. The J gene is TRBJ1-1, the V gene TRBV20-1; D uncertain. CDR3 length: 13 residues. The V gene's germline CDR1 is DFQATT and CDR2 SNEGSKA (reference sequence). Deletions cut 1 base from V and 6 bases from J, with 12 bases between.

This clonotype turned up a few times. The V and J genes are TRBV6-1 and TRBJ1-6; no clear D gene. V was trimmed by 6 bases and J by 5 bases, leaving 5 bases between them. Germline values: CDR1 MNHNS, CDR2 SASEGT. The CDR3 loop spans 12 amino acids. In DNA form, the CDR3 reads TGTGCCAGCAGACGGCATAATTCACCCCTCCACTTT. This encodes CASRRHNSPLHF.

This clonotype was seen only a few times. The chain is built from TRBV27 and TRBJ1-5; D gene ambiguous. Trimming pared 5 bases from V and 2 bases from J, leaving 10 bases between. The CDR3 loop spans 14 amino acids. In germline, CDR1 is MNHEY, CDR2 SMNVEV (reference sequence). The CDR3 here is CASSLLARNQPQHF. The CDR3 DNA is TGTGCCAGCAGTCTTCTAGCCCGCAATCAGCCCCAGCATTTT.

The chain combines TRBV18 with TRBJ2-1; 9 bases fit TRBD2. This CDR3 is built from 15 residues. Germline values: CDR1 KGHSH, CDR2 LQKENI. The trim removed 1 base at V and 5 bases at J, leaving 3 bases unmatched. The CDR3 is CASSPLAGDHNEQFF. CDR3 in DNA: TGTGCCAGCTCACCACTAGCGGGAGACCACAATGAGCAGTTCTTC. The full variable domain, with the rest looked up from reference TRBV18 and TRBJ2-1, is NAGVMQNPRHLVRRRGQEARLRCSPMKGHSHVYWYRQLPEEGLKFMVYLQKENIIDESGMPKERFSAEFPKEGPSILRIQQVVRGDSAAYFCASSPLAGDHNEQFFGPGTRLTVL.

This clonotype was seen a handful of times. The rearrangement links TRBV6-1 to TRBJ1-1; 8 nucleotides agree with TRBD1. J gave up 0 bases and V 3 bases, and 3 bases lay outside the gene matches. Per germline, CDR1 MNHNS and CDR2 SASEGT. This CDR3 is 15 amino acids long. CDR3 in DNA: TGTGCCAGCAGTGACCAGGGGGCCCTGAACACTGAAGCTTTCTTT. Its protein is CASSDQGALNTEAFF.

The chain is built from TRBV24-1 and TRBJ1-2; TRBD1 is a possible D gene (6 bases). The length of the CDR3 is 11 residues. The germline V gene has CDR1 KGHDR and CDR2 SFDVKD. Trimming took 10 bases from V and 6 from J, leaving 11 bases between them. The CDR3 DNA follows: TGTGCCACGAGGGGGGCGGATGGCTACACCTTC. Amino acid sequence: CATRGADGYTF.

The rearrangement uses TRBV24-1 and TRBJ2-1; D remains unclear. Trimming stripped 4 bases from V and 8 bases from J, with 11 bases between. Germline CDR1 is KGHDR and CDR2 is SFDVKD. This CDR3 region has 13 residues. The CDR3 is CATSEGTIDEQFF. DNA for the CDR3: TGTGCCACCAGTGAGGGTACTATCGATGAGCAGTTCTTC.

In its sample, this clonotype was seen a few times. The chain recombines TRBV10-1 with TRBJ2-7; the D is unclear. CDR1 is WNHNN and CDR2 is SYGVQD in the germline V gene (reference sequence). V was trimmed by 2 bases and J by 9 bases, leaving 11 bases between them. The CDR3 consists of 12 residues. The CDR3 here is CASSEHRGGQYF. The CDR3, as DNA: TGCGCCAGCAGTGAGCATCGAGGCGGGCAGTACTTC.

CDR3 region: CASSSRAGNSGYTF. Here the CDR3 DNA reads TGTGCCAGCAGTTCCAGGGCAGGGAACAGCGGCTACACCTTC. The chain couples TRBV12-3 or TRBV12-4 to TRBJ1-2; TRBD1 is a possible D gene (5 bases). The length of the CDR3 is 14 residues. V dropped 4 bases and J dropped 8 bases, with 17 bases sitting between them.

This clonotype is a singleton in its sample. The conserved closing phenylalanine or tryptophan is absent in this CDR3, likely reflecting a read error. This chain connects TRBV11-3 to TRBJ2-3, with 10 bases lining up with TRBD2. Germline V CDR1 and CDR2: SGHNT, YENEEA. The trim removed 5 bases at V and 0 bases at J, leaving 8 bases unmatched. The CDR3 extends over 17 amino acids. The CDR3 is CASSRHILAGSTDTQYL. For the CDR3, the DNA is TGTGCCAGCAGCCGTCACATACTAGCGGGGAGCACAGATACGCAGTATCTT.

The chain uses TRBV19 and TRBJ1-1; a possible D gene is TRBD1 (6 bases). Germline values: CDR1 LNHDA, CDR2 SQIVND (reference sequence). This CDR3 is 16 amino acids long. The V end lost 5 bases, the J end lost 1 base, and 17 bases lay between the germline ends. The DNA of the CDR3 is TGTGCCAGTAGTCACATTTCCGGGACAAGGAACACTGAAGCTTTCTTT. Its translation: CASSHISGTRNTEAFF.

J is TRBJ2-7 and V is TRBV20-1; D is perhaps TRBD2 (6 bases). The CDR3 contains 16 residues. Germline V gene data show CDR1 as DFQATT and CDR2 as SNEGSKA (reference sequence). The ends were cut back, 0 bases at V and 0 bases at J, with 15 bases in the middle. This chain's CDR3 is CSARDGGRGSSYEQYF. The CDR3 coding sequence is TGCAGTGCTAGAGATGGAGGGCGGGGTAGCTCCTACGAGCAGTACTTC.

Written as DNA, the CDR3 is TGTGCCAGCAGTCCGCTCGACAGGAACACTGAAGCTTTCTTT. This gives the protein CASSPLDRNTEAFF. The V and J genes are TRBV7-8 and TRBJ1-1, with a possible D match to TRBD1 (5 bases). This CDR3 is 14 amino acids long. Deletions cut 6 bases from V and 1 base from J, with 12 bases between. Per the germline V gene, CDR1 is SGHVS and CDR2 is FQNEAQ.

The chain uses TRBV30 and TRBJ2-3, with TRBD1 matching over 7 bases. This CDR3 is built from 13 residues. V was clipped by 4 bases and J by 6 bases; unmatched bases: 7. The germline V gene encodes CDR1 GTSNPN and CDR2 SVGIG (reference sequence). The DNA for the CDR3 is TGTGCCTGGAACAGACAGGGCAGGGATACGCAGTATTTT. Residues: CAWNRQGRDTQYF.

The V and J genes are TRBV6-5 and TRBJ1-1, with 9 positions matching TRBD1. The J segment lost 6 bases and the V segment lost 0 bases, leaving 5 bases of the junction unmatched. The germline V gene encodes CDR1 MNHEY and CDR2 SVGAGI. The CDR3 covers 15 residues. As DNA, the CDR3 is TGTGCCAGCAGTTACTCTACAGGGGGCTTGGCTGAAGCTTTCTTT. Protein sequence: CASSYSTGGLAEAFF.

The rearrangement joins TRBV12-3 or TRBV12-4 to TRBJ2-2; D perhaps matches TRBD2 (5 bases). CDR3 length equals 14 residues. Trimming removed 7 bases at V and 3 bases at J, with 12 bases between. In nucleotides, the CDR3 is TGTGCCAGCAACCCGGGGTGGGACACCGGGGAGCTGTTTTTT. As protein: CASNPGWDTGELFF.

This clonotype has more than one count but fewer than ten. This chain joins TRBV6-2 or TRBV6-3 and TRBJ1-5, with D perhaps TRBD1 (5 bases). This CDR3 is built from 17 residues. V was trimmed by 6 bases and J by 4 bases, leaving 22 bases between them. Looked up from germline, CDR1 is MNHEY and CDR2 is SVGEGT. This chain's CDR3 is CASRPTDSSSGNQPQHF. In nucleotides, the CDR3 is TGTGCCAGCAGACCAACCGACAGTTCTAGCGGGAATCAGCCCCAGCATTTT.

CDR3 in amino acids: CASSGWTSGSGEQYF. For the CDR3, the DNA is TGTGCCAGCAGTGGGTGGACTAGCGGGAGTGGGGAGCAGTACTTC. This chain connects TRBV6-1 to TRBJ2-1; 13 bases match TRBD2. The J call may be in error: the DNA end matches TRBJ2-7 better. The CDR3 is 15 amino acids. The germline gives CDR1 MNHNS, CDR2 SASEGT.

This CDR3 reads CSASAGGNNSPLHF. CDR3 nucleotides: TGCAGTGCTAGTGCGGGGGGAAATAATTCACCCCTCCACTTT. This rearrangement joins TRBV20-1 to TRBJ1-6; the D gene is possibly TRBD1 (5 bases). The CDR3 has 14 residues. Germline V lookup: CDR1 DFQATT, CDR2 SNEGSKA (reference sequence). The V and J ends lost 3 bases and 5 bases respectively, with 11 bases between them.

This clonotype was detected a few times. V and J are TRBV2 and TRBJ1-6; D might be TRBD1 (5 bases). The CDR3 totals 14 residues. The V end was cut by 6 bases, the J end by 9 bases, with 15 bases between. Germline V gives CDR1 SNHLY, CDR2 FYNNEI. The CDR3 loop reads CASSAGTGGSPLHF. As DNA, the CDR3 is TGTGCCAGCAGCGCCGGGACTGGGGGTTCACCCCTCCACTTT. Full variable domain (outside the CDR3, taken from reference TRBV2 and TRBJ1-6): EPEVTQTPSHQVTQMGQEVILRCVPISNHLYFYWYRQILGQKVEFLVSFYNNEISEKSEIFDDQFSVERPDGSNFTLKIRSTKLEDSAMYFCASSAGTGGSPLHFGNGTRLTVT.

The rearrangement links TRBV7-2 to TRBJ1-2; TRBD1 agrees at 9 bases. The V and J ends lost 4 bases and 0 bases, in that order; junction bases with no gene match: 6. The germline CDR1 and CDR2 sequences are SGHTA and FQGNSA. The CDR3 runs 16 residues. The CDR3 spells CASSSTGGRTNYGYTF. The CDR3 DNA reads TGTGCCAGCAGCTCCACAGGGGGCAGGACTAACTATGGCTACACCTTC.

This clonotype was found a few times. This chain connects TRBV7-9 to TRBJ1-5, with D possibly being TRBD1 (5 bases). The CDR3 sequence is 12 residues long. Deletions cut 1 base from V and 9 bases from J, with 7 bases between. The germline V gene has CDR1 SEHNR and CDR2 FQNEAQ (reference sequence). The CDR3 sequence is CASSLGQLPQHF. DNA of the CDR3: TGTGCCAGCAGCTTAGGACAGCTGCCCCAGCATTTT.

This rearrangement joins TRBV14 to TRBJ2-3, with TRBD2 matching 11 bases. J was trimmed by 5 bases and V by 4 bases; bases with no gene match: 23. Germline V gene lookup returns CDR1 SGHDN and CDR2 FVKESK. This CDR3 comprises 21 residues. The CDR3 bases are TGTGCCAGCAGCCCGTCTCTCGGACGGTTAACTAGCGGGAGTCCAGGAGATACGCAGTATTTT. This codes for CASSPSLGRLTSGSPGDTQYF.

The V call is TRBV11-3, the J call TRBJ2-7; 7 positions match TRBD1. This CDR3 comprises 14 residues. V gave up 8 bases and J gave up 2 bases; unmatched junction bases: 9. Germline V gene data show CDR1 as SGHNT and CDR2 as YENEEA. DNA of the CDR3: TGTGCCAGCGGTCGACAGGGCCCCACCTACGAGCAGTACTTC. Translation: CASGRQGPTYEQYF. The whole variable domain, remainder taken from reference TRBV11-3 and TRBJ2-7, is EAGVVQSPRYKIIEKKQPVAFWCNPISGHNTLYWYLQNLGQGPELLIRYENEEAVDDSQLPKDRFSAERLKGVDSTLKIQPAELGDSAVYLCASGRQGPTYEQYFGPGTRLTVT.